The entry below describes one T cell receptor (beta chain). Its antigen is still unknown. The data are from a study of post-analysis software for immune sequencing data. Built from TCR beta cDNA, the libraries had unique molecular identifiers in them. T cells numbering about 0.9 to 11 million yielded around 500,000 cDNA molecules. TCRdb re-called the PCR reads through MiXCR, storing one row per CDR3 protein. The sample gives roughly 540,000 distinct CDR3 sequences, 30% to 40% of which show up once; approximately 6% is in the top ten. Study outcomes and limitations: Comparison of patients with controls showed five TRBV segments more frequent in patients, TRBV5-6, TRBV5-1 and TRBV20-1 among them.

Germline CDR1 and CDR2: LGHDT and YNNKEL (reference sequence). The CDR3 loop spans 18 amino acids. V dropped 3 bases and J dropped 5; count of bases not matched to a gene: 13. The rearrangement links TRBV3-1 to TRBJ2-5, with TRBD2 matching 12 bases. This sequence was found in a girl under 18 with multiple sclerosis. Sequenced sample: blood. CDR3 DNA sequence: TGTGCCAGCAGCCAGAAGGGACTAGCGGGCCGCCGGTGGGAGACCCAGTACTTC. Translation: CASSQKGLAGRRWETQYF.